Listed here are 19 T cell receptor beta chains from one sample, sequenced in a study of blood T cells in healthy people across ages. It was with a sample-barcoded 5' primer and a J-beta primer mix that a second PCR of about 7 to 12 cycles was run. One entry per CDR3 protein, called by TCRdb with MiXCR from the 5' RACE reads. This sample has hundreds of thousands of distinct CDR3 sequences, with 29% found just once. The sample was blood. These receptor sequences come from an elderly woman in good health.

The table lists this clonotype with a few counts. The chain employs TRBV30 and TRBJ1-6; unclear D gene. The CDR3 is 12 amino acids. Trimming pared 2 bases from V and 6 bases from J, leaving 5 bases between. CDR1 and CDR2 from the germline V gene are GTSNPN and SVGIG (reference sequence). The CDR3 nucleotides read TGTGCCTGGAGTTGGACTAATTCACCCCTCCACTTT. Translation: CAWSWTNSPLHF.

V and J are TRBV5-5 and TRBJ1-2; 7 positions agree with TRBD1. Germline CDR1 SGHKS, CDR2 YYEKEE (reference sequence). V lost 4 bases, J lost 9 bases, and 3 bases stayed unmatched. CDR3 size: 11 residues. The CDR3 sequence is CASSGQVSYTF. CDR3 sequence (DNA): TGTGCCAGCAGCGGACAGGTTAGCTACACCTTC.

This clonotype was detected ten times or more. The chain is built from TRBV6-1 and TRBJ1-2, with TRBD1 matching 9 bases. J gave up 8 bases and V 7 bases, and 14 bases lay outside the gene matches. Germline V CDR1 and CDR2: MNHNS, SASEGT. This CDR3 comprises 15 residues. The DNA for the CDR3 is TGTGCCAGCAACCCCCGCGGAACAGGGGGCGGGGGCTACACCTTC. This gives the protein CASNPRGTGGGGYTF.

V and J are TRBV10-3 and TRBJ2-1; a weak D match, TRBD1 (5 bases). Germline V gives CDR1 ENHRY, CDR2 SYGVKD. Trimming stripped 10 bases from V and 4 bases from J, with 14 bases between. The CDR3 is made up of 13 amino acids. The CDR3 nucleotides read TGTGCCACGATCGATCAGGGTTACAATGAGCAGTTCTTC. Its protein is CATIDQGYNEQFF.

J is TRBJ1-1 and V is TRBV9; D remains unclear. CDR3 length equals 16 residues. Trimming left V 0 bases short and J 5 bases short, with 17 bases between. Germline V gene data show CDR1 as SGDLS and CDR2 as YYNGEE. The CDR3 sequence: CASSVGHSRLGTEAFF. The CDR3 DNA reads TGTGCCAGCAGCGTAGGCCACAGCCGGCTCGGGACTGAAGCTTTCTTT.

J is TRBJ2-2 and V is TRBV11-2; no reliable D call. The V gene lost 1 base and the J gene lost 1 base, with 4 bases spanning the gap. The CDR3 is 14 amino acids. The germline CDR1 and CDR2 sequences are SGHAT and FQNNGV. DNA of the CDR3: TGTGCCAGCAGCTTAGTTGAGAACACCGGGGAGCTGTTTTTT. Its protein product is CASSLVENTGELFF.

This clonotype was counted at least ten times. The V call is TRBV6-2 or TRBV6-3, the J call TRBJ2-5, with 11 bases fitting TRBD2. The CDR3 covers 16 residues. Losses at the gene ends were 2 bases for V and 1 base for J; bases not matched to a gene: 3. Germline V lookup: CDR1 MNHEY, CDR2 SVGEGT. The CDR3 is CASSYPSGGLQETQYF. CDR3 nucleotides: TGTGCCAGCAGTTACCCTAGCGGGGGGCTCCAAGAGACCCAGTACTTC.

In its sample, this clonotype was seen many times. The chain carries TRBV5-1 and TRBJ1-5; D unresolved. Germline CDR1 is SGHRS and CDR2 is YFSETQ. V lost 0 bases and J 3 bases, leaving 10 bases between the germline ends. This CDR3 is 15 amino acids long. The CDR3 bases are TGCGCCAGCAGCTTGGGTAACCGCGACAATCAGCCCCAGCATTTT. This sequence encodes CASSLGNRDNQPQHF.

This clonotype was picked up many times. The chain uses TRBV6-2 or TRBV6-3 and TRBJ2-5; 10 positions match TRBD1. The germline V gene has CDR1 MNHEY and CDR2 SVGEGT. The CDR3 is 16 amino acids. J lost 1 base, V lost 6 bases, and 8 bases had no gene match. The CDR3 sequence: CASRATGTGAQETQYF. In DNA, the CDR3 is TGTGCCAGCAGAGCCACCGGGACAGGGGCCCAAGAGACCCAGTACTTC.

The table lists this clonotype with many counts. The chain uses TRBV6-5 and TRBJ2-7; 8 bases align to TRBD1. CDR1 is MNHEY, CDR2 SVGAGI, per germline. J gave up 8 bases and V 4 bases, and 7 bases lay outside the gene matches. CDR3 size: 13 residues. CDR3 protein: CASSSEGQGKQYF. CDR3 nucleotide sequence: TGTGCCAGCAGTTCCGAAGGACAGGGCAAGCAGTACTTC.

This clonotype was counted only a few times. V is TRBV4-2 and J is TRBJ1-6, with D uncertain. The V end was cut by 0 bases, the J end by 0 bases, with 9 bases between. Germline V gene data show CDR1 as LGHNA and CDR2 as YNFKEQ. CDR3 length equals 17 residues. CDR3 residues: CASSQDPPSSYNSPLHF. The CDR3 DNA follows: TGTGCCAGCAGCCAAGATCCGCCGAGCTCCTATAATTCACCCCTCCACTTT.

The chain joins TRBV6-2 or TRBV6-3 to TRBJ1-5; D unclear. Trimming removed 1 base from V and 1 base from J, with 8 bases in between. The CDR3 extends over 15 amino acids. Germline CDR1 MNHEY, CDR2 SVGEGT. Written as DNA, the CDR3 is TGTGCCAGCAGTTACTTGCTTGGAAGCAATCAGCCCCAGCATTTT. Translation: CASSYLLGSNQPQHF.

This clonotype was counted many times. This chain connects TRBV20-1 to TRBJ2-5; 9 bases line up with TRBD2. After removal of 6 bases from V and 5 bases from J, the junction contained 4 bases not matched to a gene. Germline CDR1 DFQATT, CDR2 SNEGSKA (reference sequence). This CDR3 is built from 12 residues. The CDR3 DNA is TGCAGTGCCCAGCGGGGGGCGGAGACCCAGTACTTC. Its protein is CSAQRGAETQYF.

V and J are TRBV6-6 and TRBJ2-2; D not certain. CDR1 is MNHNY and CDR2 is SVGAGI in the germline V gene (reference sequence). CDR3 size: 13 residues. Trimming took off 9 bases at V and 1 base at J, with 9 bases between the two ends. As DNA, the CDR3 is TGTGCCAGTACAGAAATGAACACCGGGGAGCTGTTTTTT. Encoded protein: CASTEMNTGELFF.

This chain joins TRBV7-2 and TRBJ1-3; unclear D gene. Germline assignment: CDR1 SGHTA and CDR2 FQGNSA. V was trimmed by 1 base and J by 8 bases, leaving 9 bases between them. There are 13 residues in the CDR3. The DNA for the CDR3 is TGTGCCAGCAGCTTAGACCACGCCGACACCATATATTTT. The encoded protein is CASSLDHADTIYF. The full variable domain, rest sourced from reference TRBV7-2 and TRBJ1-3, is GAGVSQSPSNKVTEKGKDVELRCDPISGHTALYWYRQSLGQGLEFLIYFQGNSAPDKSGLPSDRFSAERTGGSVSTLTIQRTQQEDSAVYLCASSLDHADTIYFGEGSWLTVV.

This clonotype showed up many times. The gene calls are TRBV9 and TRBJ2-1; 9 nucleotides line up with TRBD2. In germline, CDR1 is SGDLS, CDR2 YYNGEE. After removal of 4 bases from V and 6 bases from J, the junction contained 8 bases not matched to a gene. The length of the CDR3 is 15 residues. The CDR3 here is CASSPRASGANEQFF. The CDR3 DNA reads TGTGCCAGCAGCCCTAGGGCTAGCGGGGCCAATGAGCAGTTCTTC.

This clonotype was seen at least ten times. CDR3 DNA sequence: TGTGCCAGCAGTTACGACGAGGGACTAGCGGGAGGGAAGACCCAGTACTTC. Amino acids: CASSYDEGLAGGKTQYF. V and J are TRBV6-2 or TRBV6-3 and TRBJ2-5, with 16 bases aligning to TRBD2. This CDR3 contains 17 residues. Trimming took 2 bases from V and 6 from J; bases not matched to a gene: 6. Germline CDR1 and CDR2: MNHEY and SVGEGT.

This chain connects TRBV5-4 to TRBJ2-1, with D tentatively TRBD2 (7 bases). Germline V gene lookup returns CDR1 SGHNT and CDR2 YYREEE (reference sequence). Trimming stripped 1 base from V and 10 bases from J, with 21 bases between. The CDR3 contains 16 residues. CDR3 loop: CASSLPSGGGAGEQFF. As DNA, the CDR3 is TGTGCCAGCAGCTTGCCTTCCGGAGGGGGGGCGGGCGAGCAGTTCTTC.

The genes are TRBV29-1 and TRBJ1-2, with 7 bases lining up with TRBD1. The CDR3 runs to 14 residues. V shed 4 bases, J shed 7 bases, and the junction held 12 bases outside the gene matches. CDR1 is SQVTM, CDR2 ANQGSEA, per germline. The CDR3 sequence: CSVVTGNLGCGYTF. The CDR3 DNA sequence: TGCAGCGTTGTGACAGGGAATTTAGGCTGTGGCTACACCTTC.